Listed below are T cell receptor beta chains from one sample, sequenced in a study of T-cell reconstitution after alpha-beta-depleted transplantation in children. Via MiXCR, TCRdb re-called the PCR reads, giving one row per CDR3 protein. The sample holds over 85,000 distinct CDR3 sequences; over 6% are singletons and the top ten take 15% to 20%. This sample comprised PBMCs, obtained before TCRalphabeta/CD19-depleted stem cell transplant. These receptors were collected from a boy aged 2-15 years with acute lymphoblastic leukemia, due to receive a stem cell transplant. Each CDR3 is given with its conserved first and last residue. D genes are given only for firm matches. Some rows have no size entry. The others give once, few or many, or a class for an expanded clone.

cdr3_aa,cdr3_nt,d_call,j_call,v_call,clone_size
CASSIGGLAGLTDTQYF,TGTGCCAGTAGTATAGGGGGACTAGCGGGGCTCACAGATACGCAGTATTTT,TRBD2,TRBJ2-3,TRBV19,-
CASSQLGGYTEAFF,TGTGCCAGCAGCCAATTGGGGGGTTACACTGAAGCTTTCTTT,-,TRBJ1-1,TRBV7-8,-
CASSQYDNEQFF,TGTGCCAGCAGCCAATACGACAATGAGCAGTTCTTC,-,TRBJ2-1,TRBV3-1,many
CASSPTSGGAHEQFF,TGTGCCAGTAGCCCTACTAGCGGGGGGGCCCATGAGCAGTTCTTC,TRBD2,TRBJ2-1,TRBV19,few
CASSKTSYEQYF,TGTGCCAGCAGTAAGACCTCCTACGAGCAGTACTTC,-,TRBJ2-7,TRBV12-3/TRBV12-4,many
CASSYSEGSGANVLTF,TGTGCCAGCAGTTACTCGGAGGGGTCTGGGGCCAACGTCCTGACTTTC,-,TRBJ2-6,TRBV6-5,many
CASSVLAGSSSYNEQFF,TGTGCCAGCAGTGTACTAGCGGGGAGTAGCTCCTACAATGAGCAGTTCTTC,TRBD2,TRBJ2-1,TRBV6-5,many
CASSNSRTGHRSYNEQFF,TGTGCCAGCAGCAACTCCCGAACCGGGCATCGCTCCTACAATGAGCAGTTCTTC,-,TRBJ2-1,TRBV21-1,few
CSAYSDRGWTPLHF,TGCAGTGCTTATTCTGACAGGGGATGGACACCCCTCCACTTT,TRBD1,TRBJ1-6,TRBV20-1,-
CASSTSSGGTGELFF,TGTGCCAGCAGTACATCTAGCGGGGGCACCGGGGAGCTGTTTTTT,TRBD2,TRBJ2-2,TRBV6-4,many
CASSSGLAGFTGELFF,TGTGCCAGCAGTTCAGGACTAGCGGGATTCACCGGGGAGCTGTTTTTT,TRBD2,TRBJ2-2,TRBV27,many
CASSLQSAYNEQFF,TGTGCCAGCAGCTTACAGAGCGCCTACAATGAGCAGTTCTTC,-,TRBJ2-1,TRBV7-9,many
CASSVRGLGEQYF,TGTGCCAGCAGCGTTCGGGGCTTAGGCGAGCAGTACTTC,-,TRBJ2-7,TRBV9,many
CASSDTGVQPQHF,TGTGCCAGCAGTGACACAGGGGTTCAGCCCCAGCATTTT,TRBD1,TRBJ1-5,TRBV6-1,-
CASSFIRGGYTGELFF,TGTGCCAGCAGTTTTATCCGGGGGGGTTACACCGGGGAGCTGTTTTTT,TRBD2,TRBJ2-2,TRBV12-3/TRBV12-4,many
CSARRQGHEQFF,TGCAGTGCTAGGAGACAGGGCCATGAGCAGTTCTTC,TRBD1,TRBJ2-1,TRBV20-1,-
CSVAGGETQETQYF,TGCAGCGTTGCCGGCGGGGAGACCCAAGAGACCCAGTACTTC,-,TRBJ2-5,TRBV29-1,many
CASLPKVGGLETQYF,TGTGCCAGCTTGCCGAAAGTTGGGGGGTTGGAGACCCAGTACTTC,-,TRBJ2-5,TRBV7-9,few
CASSERGGSYNEQFF,TGTGCCAGCAGTGAGCGGGGGGGCTCCTACAATGAGCAGTTCTTC,TRBD2,TRBJ2-1,TRBV6-4,many
CASSVEGAGETQYF,TGTGCCAGCAGCGTAGAGGGGGCTGGGGAGACCCAGTACTTC,TRBD1,TRBJ2-5,TRBV9,many
CADRGEAYGYTF,TGTGCCGACCGAGGGGAGGCCTATGGCTACACCTTC,-,TRBJ1-2,TRBV7-3,once
CASEGFTGELFF,TGTGCCAGCGAGGGGTTCACCGGGGAGCTGTTTTTT,-,TRBJ2-2,TRBV6-1,many
CASSLALGTGGNEQFF,TGCGCCAGCAGCTTGGCCCTCGGGACAGGGGGAAATGAGCAGTTCTTC,TRBD1,TRBJ2-1,TRBV5-1,few
CASSLARGANVLTF,TGCGCCAGCAGCTTAGCGAGGGGGGCCAACGTCCTGACTTTC,-,TRBJ2-6,TRBV5-1,many
CASSWGGYTDTQYF,TGTGCCAGCAGCTGGGGGGGGTACACAGATACGCAGTATTTT,TRBD2,TRBJ2-3,TRBV5-6,many
CASSPSGNQETQYF,TGCGCCAGCAGCCCTTCAGGGAACCAAGAGACCCAGTACTTC,-,TRBJ2-5,TRBV5-1,many
CASVGRGVGKLFF,TGTGCCAGTGTGGGCAGGGGTGTTGGAAAACTGTTTTTT,-,TRBJ1-4,TRBV2,many
CASSLSGSRSSYNSPLHF,TGTGCCAGCAGTTTATCAGGGTCTAGGAGCTCCTATAATTCACCCCTCCACTTT,-,TRBJ1-6,TRBV27,many
CASSSLSKSGGPDTQYF,TGTGCCAGCAGCTCCCTTTCGAAGTCGGGGGGACCTGATACGCAGTATTTT,TRBD2,TRBJ2-3,TRBV11-2,-
CATNGGFLTNEKLFF,TGTGCCACCAACGGGGGGTTTTTAACTAATGAAAAACTGTTTTTT,-,TRBJ1-4,TRBV6-1,-
CSVGGQGNQPQHF,TGCAGCGTGGGCGGGCAGGGAAATCAGCCCCAGCATTTT,-,TRBJ1-5,TRBV29-1,many
CASSPGTRSYEQYF,TGCGCCAGCAGCCCCGGGACACGATCCTACGAGCAGTACTTC,-,TRBJ2-7,TRBV5-1,few
CSAPGGLTDTQYF,TGCAGTGCCCCTGGAGGGCTCACAGATACGCAGTATTTT,-,TRBJ2-3,TRBV20-1,few
CASSARGSPPGGEQFF,TGTGCCAGCAGCGCCCGCGGCAGTCCCCCCGGTGGTGAGCAGTTCTTC,-,TRBJ2-1,TRBV12-3/TRBV12-4,many
CASSVVGTDNSPLHF,TGTGCCAGCAGCGTAGTTGGGACAGACAATTCACCCCTCCACTTT,TRBD1,TRBJ1-6,TRBV9,many
CASIVRGQEGEQYF,TGTGCCAGCATTGTCCGAGGACAGGAAGGCGAGCAGTACTTC,TRBD1,TRBJ2-7,TRBV28,few
CASSHGLAGGNEQFF,TGTGCCAGCAGCCATGGACTAGCGGGTGGCAATGAGCAGTTCTTC,TRBD2,TRBJ2-1,TRBV6-4,many
CSANDRVGGYGYTF,TGCAGTGCTAACGACAGGGTGGGGGGCTATGGCTACACCTTC,TRBD1,TRBJ1-2,TRBV20-1,few
CASSYSSGGKTYEQYF,TGTGCCAGCAGTTACTCTAGCGGGGGGAAAACCTACGAGCAGTACTTC,TRBD2,TRBJ2-7,TRBV6-5,few
CASSPPGGAGEGYTF,TGTGCCAGCAGCCCCCCAGGGGGGGCCGGGGAAGGCTACACCTTC,TRBD1,TRBJ1-2,TRBV3-1,few
CASSQARMTSGATDTQYF,TGCGCCAGCAGCCAAGCTCGGATGACTAGCGGGGCCACAGATACGCAGTATTTT,TRBD2,TRBJ2-3,TRBV4-1,many
CATSRDGGQPQHF,TGTGCCACCAGCAGAGACGGTGGGCAGCCCCAGCATTTT,-,TRBJ1-5,TRBV15,-
CASSLAAHSTDTQYF,TGCGCCAGCAGCTTGGCGGCCCACAGCACAGATACGCAGTATTTT,-,TRBJ2-3,TRBV5-1,few
CASSPEWNTQYF,TGTGCCAGCAGTCCAGAGTGGAATACGCAGTATTTT,-,TRBJ2-3,TRBV14,-
CSARDVGSGTQYF,TGCAGTGCTAGAGATGTAGGTTCGGGTACGCAGTATTTT,-,TRBJ2-3,TRBV20-1,many
CASSPVVSDVGIITDTQYF,TGTGCCAGCAGCCCGGTAGTCTCAGACGTCGGTATAATCACAGATACGCAGTATTTT,-,TRBJ2-3,TRBV9,many
CASSMGTGGDTQYF,TGTGCCAGCAGCATGGGTACAGGGGGCGATACGCAGTATTTT,TRBD1,TRBJ2-3,TRBV7-6,many
CSAKGQYSYEQYF,TGCAGTGCCAAGGGACAGTACTCCTACGAGCAGTACTTC,TRBD1,TRBJ2-7,TRBV20-1,few
CSARDPTGDSYNEQFF,TGCAGTGCTAGAGATCCAACAGGGGACTCCTACAATGAGCAGTTCTTC,TRBD1,TRBJ2-1,TRBV20-1,many
CASSVGSGTGGYEQYF,TGTGCCAGCAGCGTAGGATCCGGGACAGGGGGCTACGAGCAGTACTTC,TRBD1,TRBJ2-7,TRBV9,many
CSARATGNHEQYF,TGCAGTGCTAGAGCTACCGGGAACCACGAGCAGTACTTC,-,TRBJ2-7,TRBV20-1,many
CASRPAGSSYGYTF,TGTGCCAGCAGACCCGCGGGGTCCAGCTATGGCTACACCTTC,-,TRBJ1-2,TRBV6-1,few
CASSLEQGIPTEAFF,TGCGCCAGCAGCTTGGAGCAGGGGATCCCCACTGAAGCTTTCTTT,-,TRBJ1-1,TRBV5-1,many
CASSLLPGQGTGELFF,TGTGCCAGCAGCTTGCTGCCGGGACAGGGGACCGGGGAGCTGTTTTTT,TRBD1,TRBJ2-2,TRBV5-6,few